The 17 T cell receptor beta chains below come from one sample, sequenced in a study of circulating CD8 cells and anti-PD-1 response in melanoma. Each library started from around 14 ng of total RNA using the QIAseq Immune Repertoire TCR panel. TCRdb reprocessed the reads with MiXCR, giving one entry per CDR3 protein. Here the sample spans around 120 distinct CDR3 sequences, under 9% being singletons. Four subsets defined by PD-1 and/or TIGIT were sorted from live CD3+CD8+TCRalphabeta+ cells. Sequenced material: CD8+ T cells from PBMCs, taken at baseline or after one month of anti-PD-1 therapy (not recorded which). These receptors came from a human donor with melanoma.

This clonotype is labeled as large. The V gene is TRBV21-1, the J gene TRBJ2-7; the D call TRBD1 from the table was never checked on the DNA. TRBV21-1 is a documented pseudogene. The CDR3 extends over 15 amino acids. The CDR3 here is CASKSPGPFNPKQYF. As DNA, the CDR3 is TGTGCCAGCAAATCACCGGGACCGTTCAACCCTAAGCAGTACTTC.

In its sample, this clonotype is large. This chain links TRBV24-1 with TRBJ2-1; 7 bases agree with TRBD1. The CDR3 runs to 13 residues. V shed 6 bases, J shed 6 bases, and the junction held 4 bases outside the gene matches. Germline CDR1 is KGHDR and CDR2 is SFDVKD. In nucleotides, the CDR3 is TGTGCCACCAGTAGCTCAGGGGGCAATGAGCAGTTCTTC. The encoded protein is CATSSSGGNEQFF.

Note on this clonotype: The missing conserved phenylalanine or tryptophan at the end of this CDR3 makes a read error likely. This chain joins TRBV4-3 and TRBJ2-1, with D tentatively TRBD2 (6 bases). V gave up 5 bases and J gave up 1 base, with 12 bases separating them. CDR1 LGHNA and CDR2 YSLEER come from the germline V gene. CDR3 size: 15 residues. CDR3 in amino acids: CASSSGGASYNEQFL. The CDR3 coding sequence is TGCGCCAGCAGCAGCGGCGGGGCTTCCTACAATGAGCAGTTCCTC.

Worth noting for this clonotype: This is likely a read error, given that the CDR3 carries no conserved phenylalanine or tryptophan at its end. V is TRBV27 and J is TRBJ2-3, with 9 bases matching TRBD1. This CDR3 is 13 amino acids long. The germline V gene encodes CDR1 MNHEY and CDR2 SMNVEV (reference sequence). CDR3 coding DNA: TGCGCCAGCAGGACAGGGGCGGTAGATACGCAGTATTTG. As protein: CASRTGAVDTQYL.

By its share, this clonotype is large. The rearrangement joins TRBV20-1 to TRBJ2-7; 7 nucleotides align to TRBD2. The germline CDR1 and CDR2 sequences are DFQATT and SNEGSKA (reference sequence). Germline trimming cut 4 bases from V and 5 bases from J; bases unmatched to any gene: 11. This CDR3 contains 14 residues. The CDR3 loop is CSATRREGRDEQYF. CDR3 DNA sequence: TGCAGTGCTACGAGGAGGGAGGGCCGGGACGAGCAGTACTTC.

By sample share, this clonotype is large. The chain couples TRBV10-3 to TRBJ2-2, with 9 nucleotides matching TRBD2. V shed 3 bases and J 6 bases; nucleotides not matched to a gene: 8. This CDR3 has 16 amino acids. Germline lookup yields CDR1 ENHRY and CDR2 SYGVKD. CDR3 DNA: TGTGCCATCAGTGACCTGGCGGGGGGGGTCCCCGGGGAGCTGTTTTTT. The encoded protein is CAISDLAGGVPGELFF.

This clonotype is categorized as large. This chain connects TRBV5-5 to TRBJ2-1, with 9 bases lining up with TRBD2. The V and J ends lost 0 bases and 4 bases, in that order; junction bases with no gene match: 8. Looked up from germline, CDR1 is SGHKS and CDR2 is YYEKEE (reference sequence). This CDR3 comprises 17 residues. The CDR3 protein is CASSLVGASGVYNEQFF. The CDR3 DNA reads as TGTGCCAGCAGCTTGGTGGGGGCTAGCGGGGTATACAATGAGCAGTTCTTC.

By sample fraction, this clonotype is large. The rearrangement joins TRBV19 to TRBJ1-1; 9 nucleotides match TRBD1. CDR1 and CDR2 from the germline V gene are LNHDA and SQIVND (reference sequence). The CDR3 runs to 17 residues. Germline trimming cut 7 bases from V and 0 bases from J; bases unmatched to any gene: 12. This CDR3 is CASTPLGTGPLNTEAFF. DNA of the CDR3: TGTGCCAGTACCCCACTAGGGACAGGGCCTCTGAACACTGAAGCTTTCTTT.

By share, this clonotype counts as large. The genes are TRBV12-3 or TRBV12-4 and TRBJ2-7, with 8 bases matching TRBD1. The CDR3 has 15 amino acids. The ends lost 6 bases at V and 5 bases at J; junction bases unmatched: 12. CDR3 loop: CASSPVTGEYDEQYF. CDR3 sequence (DNA): TGTGCCAGCAGCCCCGTGACAGGGGAATACGACGAGCAGTACTTC.

This clonotype is large by share. Here the CDR3 reads CASSVAEGTDTQYF. The CDR3 DNA is TGTGCCAGCAGCGTAGCGGAGGGGACAGATACGCAGTATTTT. V usage is TRBV9 and J usage is TRBJ2-3; tentatively, D is TRBD2 (6 bases). Trimming pared 0 bases from V and 3 bases from J, leaving 8 bases between. This CDR3 contains 14 residues. The V gene's germline CDR1 is SGDLS and CDR2 YYNGEE.

In this sample, this clonotype is large (0.1 to 1%). The rearrangement uses TRBV5-5 and TRBJ2-7; D call uncertain. This CDR3 is 14 amino acids long. V was shortened by 3 bases and J by 3 bases, with 13 bases between the two germline ends. Germline V lookup: CDR1 SGHKS, CDR2 YYEKEE (reference sequence). CDR3 protein: CASSYPQSLYEQYF. Here the CDR3 DNA reads TGTGCCAGCAGCTACCCACAGAGCCTCTACGAGCAGTACTTC.

This clonotype is classed as large. The chain carries TRBV7-9 and TRBJ2-1; 8 nucleotides align to TRBD1. CDR3 length equals 15 residues. Per the germline V gene, CDR1 is SEHNR and CDR2 is FQNEAQ (reference sequence). Trimming removed 3 bases from V and 6 bases from J; junction bases left unmatched: 7. The CDR3 nucleotides are TGTGCCAGCAGCTTGGACAGGGCGCCCCTCAATGAGCAGTTCTTC. Translated, it gives CASSLDRAPLNEQFF.

By sample share, this clonotype is large. The chain couples TRBV12-3 or TRBV12-4 to TRBJ2-5; 12 bases are shared with TRBD2. J lost 5 bases, V lost 4 bases, and 8 bases had no gene match. The CDR3 loop spans 16 amino acids. The CDR3 sequence is CASSWTSGMRPETQYF. The CDR3, as DNA: TGTGCCAGCAGTTGGACTAGCGGGATGAGGCCGGAGACCCAGTACTTC.

This clonotype is classed as hyperexpanded (1% or more). The chain recombines TRBV10-3 with TRBJ2-1; 8 bases match TRBD2. CDR1 is ENHRY, CDR2 SYGVKD, per germline. The trim removed 3 bases at V and 5 bases at J, leaving 9 bases unmatched. The CDR3 spans 16 residues. The CDR3 DNA follows: TGTGCCATCAGTGATCACGGTAGCGGGAAGGACAATGAGCAGTTCTTC. As protein: CAISDHGSGKDNEQFF.

By frequency in the sample, this clonotype is large. The chain employs TRBV2 and TRBJ1-2; D perhaps matches TRBD1 (5 bases). Germline V lookup: CDR1 SNHLY, CDR2 FYNNEI. V was pared by 7 bases and J by 7 bases, with 13 bases between. The CDR3 covers 12 residues. The CDR3 region has the DNA TGTGCCAGCACCCTCGACAGAAGTGGCTACACCTTC. It is translated as CASTLDRSGYTF.

In this sample, this clonotype is large (0.1 to 1%). The rearrangement links TRBV7-3 to TRBJ2-4, with 7 nucleotides matching TRBD2. The germline V gene encodes CDR1 SGHTA and CDR2 FQGTGA. The J segment lost 2 bases and the V segment lost 5 bases, leaving 6 bases of the junction unmatched. This CDR3 is built from 15 residues. CDR3 in DNA: TGTGCCAGCAGCCCGGGCGGGGGTACCAAAAACATTCAGTACTTC. This translates into CASSPGGGTKNIQYF.

Within the sample, this clonotype is large. As DNA, the CDR3 is TGCGCCAGCAGCCAGACAGGTCGCAACGAGCAGTACTTC. Its translation is CASSQTGRNEQYF. This chain links TRBV4-1 with TRBJ2-7, with D possibly TRBD1 on 6 matching bases. V was pared by 3 bases and J by 5 bases, with 11 bases between. The CDR3 totals 13 residues. The V gene's germline CDR1 is MGHRA and CDR2 YSYEKL.